These 28 T cell receptor beta chains came from one sample sequenced in a study of Tregs in tolerant kidney transplant recipients. Their antigens are not known. Generated by immunoSEQ multiplex PCR, the TCRdb table keeps only in-frame clones and is missing some. The profile shows just over 30,000 clones, 82% of them singletons. The sequenced material came from Tregs from blood cultured with allogeneic cells. The receptors were sampled from a human donor in good health.

The chain is built from TRBV5-1 and TRBJ1-1; TRBD1 matches 7 bases. Germline V gene sequence: CDR1 SGHRS, CDR2 YFSETQ. V gave up 4 bases and J gave up 1 base; unmatched junction bases: 7. This CDR3 spans 15 amino acids. CDR3 in amino acids: CASSGNRGRNTEAFF. The CDR3 DNA is TGCGCCAGCAGCGGAAACAGGGGAAGGAACACTGAAGCTTTCTTT.

The chain couples TRBV6-5 to TRBJ2-7; 8 bases fit TRBD1. J was trimmed by 4 bases and V by 2 bases; bases with no gene match: 10. This CDR3 is 16 amino acids long. Germline values: CDR1 MNHEY, CDR2 SVGAGI. As DNA, the CDR3 is TGTGCCAGCAGTTACCCTGCCGGACAGGGCGTTTACGAGCAGTACTTC. Its translation is CASSYPAGQGVYEQYF.

As DNA, the CDR3 is TGTGCCAGCAGCTTCTCGACAGGGGCGGGAAACACCATATATTTT. The encoded protein is CASSFSTGAGNTIYF. The chain employs TRBV7-2 and TRBJ1-3, with 8 bases identical to TRBD1. The CDR3 is 15 amino acids. The ends lost 3 bases at V and 4 bases at J; junction bases unmatched: 5. Germline V gives CDR1 SGHTA, CDR2 FQGNSA.

The V call is TRBV7-6, the J call TRBJ2-5; possible D gene TRBD2, 6 bases. This CDR3 comprises 16 residues. Trimming pared 4 bases from V and 4 bases from J, leaving 19 bases between. The germline V gene has CDR1 SGHVS and CDR2 FNYEAQ. In DNA form, the CDR3 reads TGTGCCAGCAGCTCCCCGACGGCTGGGGGAGGAGAGACCCAGTACTTC. Its protein product is CASSSPTAGGGETQYF.

This clone is termed medium-sized. The chain couples TRBV6-5 to TRBJ2-5; D is unresolved. CDR1 MNHEY and CDR2 SVGAGI come from the germline V gene. The V end was cut by 7 bases, the J end by 8 bases, with 14 bases between. The CDR3 spans 12 residues. The CDR3 region is CASNDPPGTQYF. The CDR3 bases are TGTGCCAGCAATGACCCACCCGGCACCCAGTACTTC.

The V call is TRBV7-2, the J call TRBJ1-1, with 9 bases lining up with TRBD1. J lost 0 bases, V lost 5 bases, and 4 bases had no gene match. CDR1 and CDR2 from the germline V gene are SGHTA and FQGNSA. The CDR3 has 15 amino acids. The CDR3 reads CASSHGQGMNTEAFF. Written as DNA, the CDR3 is TGTGCCAGCAGCCACGGACAGGGGATGAACACTGAAGCTTTCTTT.

The chain carries TRBV15 and TRBJ1-2; 7 bases are shared with TRBD1. The length of the CDR3 is 13 residues. Germline loops: CDR1 LNHNV, CDR2 YYDKDF (reference sequence). The junction had 3 bases not matched to a gene; V was cut back by 5 bases and J by 3 bases. CDR3 nucleotide sequence: TGTGCCACCAGCCGAGGGACAGACTATGGCTACACCTTC. Its protein is CATSRGTDYGYTF. Complete variable domain (other parts from reference TRBV15 and TRBJ1-2): DAMVIQNPRYQVTQFGKPVTLSCSQTLNHNVMYWYQQKSSQAPKLLFHYYDKDFNNEADTPDNFQSRRPNTSFCFLDIRSPGLGDTAMYLCATSRGTDYGYTFGSGTRLTVV.

The rearrangement links TRBV18 to TRBJ2-2, with TRBD2 as a possible D gene (6 bases). The CDR3 covers 15 residues. CDR1 is KGHSH and CDR2 is LQKENI in the germline V gene. V lost 6 bases and J lost 4, with 15 bases in between. CDR3 region: CASSDTRGGTGELFF. The CDR3 coding sequence is TGTGCCAGCTCGGATACTAGGGGAGGCACCGGGGAGCTGTTTTTT.

The rearrangement links TRBV11-3 to TRBJ1-6, with TRBD1 as a possible D gene (6 bases). Trimming stripped 3 bases from V and 13 bases from J, with 13 bases between. Germline V gives CDR1 SGHNT, CDR2 YENEEA. The CDR3 has 13 amino acids. The CDR3 protein is CASSFERGSPLHF. DNA for the CDR3: TGTGCCAGCAGCTTCGAGAGGGGGTCTCCCCTCCACTTT.

The rearrangement uses TRBV7-9 and TRBJ2-1, with D unclear. The CDR3 runs to 11 residues. Between the trimmed V and J ends, which lost 5 bases and 5 bases, there was a span of 4 bases. Per germline, CDR1 SEHNR and CDR2 FQNEAQ (reference sequence). The CDR3 here is CASSANNEQFF. Written as DNA, the CDR3 is TGTGCCAGCAGCGCCAACAATGAGCAGTTCTTC. Together with reference TRBV7-9 and TRBJ2-1, the CDR3 gives the full variable domain: DTGVSQNPRHKITKRGQNVTFRCDPISEHNRLYWYRQTLGQGPEFLTYFQNEAQLEKSRLLSDRFSAERPKGSFSTLEIQRTEQGDSAMYLCASSANNEQFFGPGTRLTVL.

V gene TRBV7-3 combines with J gene TRBJ2-2; no definite D call. Germline values: CDR1 SGHTA, CDR2 FQGTGA. Trimming left V 1 base short and J 0 bases short, with 9 bases between. This CDR3 is built from 16 residues. The CDR3 DNA sequence: TGTGCCAGCAGCTTAAATACCCCTGCGAACACCGGGGAGCTGTTTTTT. Protein product: CASSLNTPANTGELFF.

This sequence joins TRBV7-9 and TRBJ2-7; D is uncertain. V lost 5 bases to trimming and J lost 3 bases, with 2 bases between them. Per the germline V gene, CDR1 is SEHNR and CDR2 is FQNEAQ (reference sequence). The CDR3 is 10 amino acids. CDR3 amino acids: CASSNYEQYF. The CDR3 DNA reads as TGTGCCAGCAGCAACTACGAGCAGTACTTC.

The V gene is TRBV2, the J gene TRBJ2-3, with TRBD2 matching over 7 bases. The V gene's germline CDR1 is SNHLY and CDR2 FYNNEI. V lost 6 bases, J lost 7 bases, and 16 bases stayed unmatched. CDR3 length equals 16 residues. Written as DNA, the CDR3 is TGTGCCAGCAGCGCACCTTCTAGCGGCCCCACGAATACGCAGTATTTT. Residues: CASSAPSSGPTNTQYF.

This clone was counted only a few times. The rearrangement joins TRBV6-4 to TRBJ2-3; 7 bases line up with TRBD1. The CDR3 contains 14 residues. J gave up 3 bases and V 7 bases, and 7 bases lay outside the gene matches. Germline V gene lookup returns CDR1 MRHNA and CDR2 SNTAGT. The CDR3 DNA reads TGTGCCAGCACCCAGATACAGGGGACAGATACGCAGTATTTT. Protein product: CASTQIQGTDTQYF.

The chain has TRBV6-5 and TRBJ2-2; perhaps TRBD2 as D (6 bases). The CDR3 has 16 amino acids. Germline CDR1 is MNHEY and CDR2 is SVGAGI. Trimming took off 0 bases at V and 3 bases at J, with 11 bases between the two ends. DNA of the CDR3: TGTGCCAGCAGTTACTCATCCGGGGAGGACACCGGGGAGCTGTTTTTT. Translation gives CASSYSSGEDTGELFF.

The chain recombines TRBV11-1 with TRBJ2-2; 8 bases agree with TRBD2. J gave up 6 bases and V 6 bases, and 9 bases lay outside the gene matches. CDR1 and CDR2 from the germline V gene are SGHAT and FQDESV (reference sequence). CDR3 length: 15 residues. This CDR3 reads CASSHARRGAGELFF. Written as DNA, the CDR3 is TGTGCCAGCAGTCACGCCAGGCGGGGGGCCGGGGAGCTGTTTTTT.

This sequence joins TRBV30 and TRBJ1-1; D is possibly TRBD1 (5 bases). V shed 1 base and J shed 1 base, with 10 bases lying between them. The CDR3 runs to 14 residues. Looked up from germline, CDR1 is GTSNPN and CDR2 is SVGIG (reference sequence). CDR3 DNA: TGTGCCTGGAGTGCCCTGGGACGGAACACTGAAGCTTTCTTT. This sequence encodes CAWSALGRNTEAFF.

V is TRBV18 and J is TRBJ2-7; weak D call: TRBD2 (5 bases). Trimming cost V 1 base and J 3 bases, with 7 bases left between them. Germline V gene data show CDR1 as KGHSH and CDR2 as LQKENI. The CDR3 is 13 amino acids. CDR3 protein: CASSPQGSYEQYF. The DNA of the CDR3 is TGTGCCAGCTCACCACAAGGGAGCTACGAGCAGTACTTC.

This clone was seen just once. For the CDR3, the DNA is TGTGCCAGCACTAAGGGTAGAACTGAAGCTTTCTTT. Its protein product is CASTKGRTEAFF. V is TRBV6-6 and J is TRBJ1-1; D remains ambiguous. Trimming removed 7 bases from V and 5 bases from J, with 11 bases in between. Per the germline V gene, CDR1 is MNHNY and CDR2 is SVGAGI (reference sequence). This CDR3 has 12 residues.

The chain links TRBV6-5 to TRBJ2-5, with D possibly being TRBD2 (6 bases). Looked up from germline, CDR1 is MNHEY and CDR2 is SVGAGI. The CDR3 runs to 15 residues. V was trimmed by 2 bases and J by 3 bases, leaving 13 bases between them. The CDR3 protein is CASSYRGAKEETQYF. CDR3 in DNA: TGTGCCAGCAGTTACCGCGGGGCGAAGGAAGAGACCCAGTACTTC.

The rearrangement uses TRBV11-2 and TRBJ1-6; the D gene is possibly TRBD1 (5 bases). V was pared by 1 base and J by 7 bases, with 11 bases between. The CDR3 has 15 residues. CDR1 is SGHAT, CDR2 FQNNGV, per germline. CDR3 in DNA: TGTGCCAGCAGCTTAGGAGGGGCCCGCAATTCACCCCTCCACTTT. Its protein is CASSLGGARNSPLHF.

V usage is TRBV30 and J usage is TRBJ2-1; D gene uncertain. With 0 bases removed from V and 9 bases from J, the gap between germline ends came to 6 bases. The CDR3 runs 11 residues. Germline assignment: CDR1 GTSNPN and CDR2 SVGIG (reference sequence). As DNA, the CDR3 is TGTGCCTGGAGTGTAGGCGGTGAGCAGTTCTTC. Encoded protein: CAWSVGGEQFF.

The rearrangement joins TRBV7-2 to TRBJ2-2; a weak D match, TRBD2 (5 bases). The CDR3 loop spans 14 amino acids. V was cut by 5 bases and J by 8 bases, with 15 bases left in between. CDR1 and CDR2 from the germline V gene are SGHTA and FQGNSA. CDR3 bases: TGTGCCAGCAGCGTTACCCCTACGGGAGGGGAGCTGTTTTTT. Encoded protein: CASSVTPTGGELFF.

The gene calls are TRBV18 and TRBJ1-4; D remains ambiguous. Germline V lookup: CDR1 KGHSH, CDR2 LQKENI. The CDR3 covers 13 residues. The V end lost 1 base, the J end lost 8 bases, and 8 bases lay between the germline ends. CDR3 in amino acids: CASSPRTGEKLFF. The CDR3 bases are TGTGCCAGCTCACCACGAACGGGAGAAAAACTGTTTTTT.

The rearrangement joins TRBV5-1 to TRBJ2-2; maybe TRBD2 (6 bases). Trimming left V 5 bases short and J 1 base short, with 15 bases between. CDR3 length equals 16 residues. Germline values: CDR1 SGHRS, CDR2 YFSETQ. The CDR3 protein is CASRGPGRQNTGELFF. For the CDR3, the DNA is TGCGCCAGCAGAGGACCGGGGAGGCAGAACACCGGGGAGCTGTTTTTT.

This rearrangement joins TRBV5-1 to TRBJ2-5; possible D gene TRBD1, 5 bases. Looked up from germline, CDR1 is SGHRS and CDR2 is YFSETQ. There are 15 residues in the CDR3. V was trimmed by 4 bases and J by 5 bases, leaving 18 bases between them. CDR3 loop: CASSKDTYDWETQYF. The CDR3 DNA reads as TGCGCCAGCAGCAAGGACACATACGATTGGGAGACCCAGTACTTC.

The chain links TRBV4-2 to TRBJ1-1, with no clear D. Germline CDR1 reads LGHNA; CDR2 reads YNFKEQ. Between the trimmed V and J ends, which lost 0 bases and 1 base, there was a span of 12 bases. The CDR3 spans 16 residues. The chain's CDR3 is CASSQDRAAGNTEAFF. The CDR3, as DNA: TGTGCCAGCAGCCAAGATCGGGCGGCGGGGAACACTGAAGCTTTCTTT.

The V call is TRBV5-1, the J call TRBJ2-1; the match to TRBD2 covers 11 bases. Germline CDR1 is SGHRS and CDR2 is YFSETQ. This CDR3 contains 15 residues. J lost 5 bases, V lost 4 bases, and 5 bases had no gene match. The CDR3: CASSGTSGGHNEQFF. The CDR3 DNA follows: TGCGCCAGCAGCGGCACTAGCGGGGGACACAATGAGCAGTTCTTC.